Listed here are 15 T cell receptor beta chains from one sample, sequenced in a study of cytomegalovirus exposure and HLA in healthy donors (TCRdb year 2017). Library creation used the immunoSEQ multiplex PCR assay. A mixture of 60 forward primers for TCR Vbeta segments and 13 reverse primers for TCR Jbeta segments was used in the multiplex PCR. The immuneACCESS repertoire file appears here via TCRdb, limited to in-frame rearrangements. These files lack a portion of the clones; in checked studies, under half of the deficit traces to unresolved V genes, and the cause of the others is not known. This sample comprises around 150,000 clones, roughly 89% of them detected only once. Jointly, the top ten make up 0.85% to 1% of the sample. The sample comprised PBMCs. The receptors derive from a woman in her thirties in good health and CMV-seronegative.

The gene calls are TRBV5-6 and TRBJ2-1, with 12 bases fitting TRBD2. This CDR3 has 18 residues. The V segment lost 4 bases and the J segment 1 base; nucleotides outside the gene matches: 9. Germline-derived CDR1 and CDR2 are SGHDT and YYEEEE. The CDR3 is CASSPRRLAGESYNEQFF. DNA for the CDR3: TGTGCCAGCAGCCCCAGGAGACTAGCGGGAGAGTCCTACAATGAGCAGTTCTTC.

CDR3: CANDATGAGGYTF. CDR3 nucleotides: TGTGCCAACGACGCCACAGGGGCGGGTGGCTACACCTTC. The chain joins TRBV5-8 to TRBJ1-2, with TRBD1 matching over 7 bases. In germline, CDR1 is SGHTS, CDR2 YDEGEE. J was trimmed by 7 bases and V by 9 bases; bases with no gene match: 12. This CDR3 has 13 amino acids.

V gene TRBV7-9 combines with J gene TRBJ2-6; TRBD1 is a possible D gene (7 bases). Germline V lookup: CDR1 SEHNR, CDR2 FQNEAQ (reference sequence). This CDR3 is 15 amino acids long. V lost 8 bases, J lost 4 bases, and 15 bases lay in between. The CDR3 DNA follows: TGTGCCAGCGCCCCAGGGGGAGGCGGGGCCAACGTCCTGACTTTC. This encodes CASAPGGGGANVLTF.

V usage is TRBV7-8 and J usage is TRBJ1-2; D gene ambiguous. The germline V gene encodes CDR1 SGHVS and CDR2 FQNEAQ. Deletions cut 0 bases from V and 8 bases from J, with 16 bases between. The CDR3 spans 15 residues. The CDR3 sequence: CASSLAVQIFGGYTF. CDR3 bases: TGTGCCAGCAGCTTAGCAGTACAGATCTTTGGCGGCTACACCTTC.

This clone was counted only a few times. V is TRBV4-1 and J is TRBJ2-5, with 10 bases matching TRBD2. The CDR3 sequence is 16 residues long. The V and J ends lost 0 bases and 7 bases, in that order; junction bases with no gene match: 8. Germline V gene data show CDR1 as MGHRA and CDR2 as YSYEKL. DNA of the CDR3: TGCGCCAGCAGCCAAGATCATGGGACTAGCGCTGGGACCCAGTACTTC. Residues: CASSQDHGTSAGTQYF.

The chain recombines TRBV6-5 with TRBJ2-5, with a weak D call TRBD2 (5 bases). The assigned J gene may be wrong: the sequence end matches TRBJ2-7 better. The CDR3 totals 14 residues. Germline lookup yields CDR1 MNHEY and CDR2 SVGAGI. The CDR3 coding sequence is TGTGCCAGCAGTTACTCGAGCGGCTCCTACGAGCAGTACTTC. Its protein is CASSYSSGSYEQYF.

This rearrangement joins TRBV4-2 to TRBJ1-3, with D hard to call. The CDR3 extends over 17 amino acids. CDR1 is LGHNA, CDR2 YNFKEQ, per germline. V gave up 0 bases and J gave up 0 bases, with 12 bases separating them. The CDR3 here is CASSQDPNSFSGNTIYF. CDR3 nucleotides: TGTGCCAGCAGCCAAGATCCCAACAGTTTCTCTGGAAACACCATATATTTT.

This clone was detected only a few times. J is TRBJ2-7 and V is TRBV21-1; TRBD2 is the table's D call and was not checked against the DNA. TRBV21-1 is a pseudogene. The CDR3 loop spans 21 amino acids. Written as DNA, the CDR3 is TGTGCCAGCAGCAAACCAAAAGCGGGGGGGACAGAGGGAACTCGCACCTACGAGCAGTACTTC. Translation: CASSKPKAGGTEGTRTYEQYF.

This clone was counted only a few times. V and J are TRBV15 and TRBJ2-7; weak D call: TRBD2 (6 bases). Germline loops: CDR1 LNHNV, CDR2 YYDKDF (reference sequence). The germline V and J ends were trimmed by 3 bases and 5 bases, with 11 bases remaining between them. The CDR3 runs to 13 residues. CDR3 nucleotides: TGTGCCACCAGCAGGGGGTGGAGGGACGAGCAGTACTTC. This codes for CATSRGWRDEQYF.

The V and J genes are TRBV19 and TRBJ1-1; D is perhaps TRBD1 (6 bases). The V end lost 7 bases, the J end lost 5 bases, and 17 bases lay between the germline ends. From germline, CDR1 is LNHDA and CDR2 SQIVND (reference sequence). The CDR3 runs to 14 residues. The CDR3, as DNA: TGTGCCAGTAATTTGGGGCGGGGGCGGACTGAAGCTTTCTTT. This codes for CASNLGRGRTEAFF.

The rearrangement links TRBV16 to TRBJ1-6, with D hard to call. Looked up from germline, CDR1 is KGHSY and CDR2 is FQNENV. Trimming removed 1 base at V and 0 bases at J, with 10 bases between. The CDR3 spans 17 residues. The CDR3 DNA reads TGTGCCAGCAGCCAATTATCAGGAGGCTCCTATAATTCACCCCTCCACTTT. The encoded protein is CASSQLSGGSYNSPLHF.

V and J are TRBV7-7 and TRBJ2-1; D might be TRBD1 (6 bases). The germline V gene encodes CDR1 SSHAT and CDR2 FNYEAQ (reference sequence). V was trimmed by 1 base and J by 1 base, leaving 8 bases between them. The CDR3 runs 15 residues. The CDR3 sequence is CASSLDRASYNEQFF. The CDR3 DNA sequence: TGTGCCAGCAGCTTAGACAGGGCTTCCTACAATGAGCAGTTCTTC.

The rearrangement links TRBV19 to TRBJ2-6; maybe TRBD2 (5 bases). The germline V and J ends were trimmed by 5 bases and 2 bases, with 10 bases remaining between them. Germline V gene data show CDR1 as LNHDA and CDR2 as SQIVND (reference sequence). The length of the CDR3 is 15 residues. The CDR3 nucleotides are TGTGCCAGTAGTCTACGGGGTACTGGGGCCAACGTCCTGACTTTC. As protein: CASSLRGTGANVLTF.

This clone occurred once. CDR3 sequence (DNA): TGTGCCAGCAGCCCAGTTGAGGCGGGCTACACCTTC. Translated: CASSPVEAGYTF. This chain connects TRBV7-9 to TRBJ1-2; D uncertain. CDR3 size: 12 residues. Trimming left V 5 bases short and J 8 bases short, with 12 bases between. The V gene's germline CDR1 is SEHNR and CDR2 FQNEAQ (reference sequence).

V and J are TRBV7-9 and TRBJ1-2; D call uncertain. This CDR3 has 18 residues. Trimming cost V 1 base and J 4 bases, with 22 bases left between them. The germline V gene has CDR1 SEHNR and CDR2 FQNEAQ (reference sequence). CDR3 sequence: CASSLVSSRAGLSYGYTF. CDR3 coding DNA: TGTGCCAGCAGCTTAGTTTCGTCGCGAGCAGGCTTAAGCTATGGCTACACCTTC. Drawing the rest from reference TRBV7-9 and TRBJ1-2, the complete variable domain is DTGVSQNPRHKITKRGQNVTFRCDPISEHNRLYWYRQTLGQGPEFLTYFQNEAQLEKSRLLSDRFSAERPKGSFSTLEIQRTEQGDSAMYLCASSLVSSRAGLSYGYTFGSGTRLTVV.